This TCR beta chain was sequenced in a study of identical twins. The trim removed 0 bases at V and 6 bases at J, leaving 5 bases unmatched. This CDR3 is 15 amino acids long. CDR1 and CDR2 (germline): DFQATT, SNEGSKA (reference sequence). This clonotype came up a few times. One entry per CDR3 protein, called by TCRdb with MiXCR from the 5' RACE reads. The repertoire holds 1,800,000 or so distinct CDR3 sequences, with 32% as singletons. The sample was cord blood. V is TRBV20-1 and J is TRBJ2-1; 10 nucleotides align to TRBD2. The TCR comes from a newborn girl in good health. CDR3 nucleotide sequence: TGCAGTGCTAGAGATCCAGCGGGGGGGCTCAATGAGCAGTTCTTC. Residues: CSARDPAGGLNEQFF.